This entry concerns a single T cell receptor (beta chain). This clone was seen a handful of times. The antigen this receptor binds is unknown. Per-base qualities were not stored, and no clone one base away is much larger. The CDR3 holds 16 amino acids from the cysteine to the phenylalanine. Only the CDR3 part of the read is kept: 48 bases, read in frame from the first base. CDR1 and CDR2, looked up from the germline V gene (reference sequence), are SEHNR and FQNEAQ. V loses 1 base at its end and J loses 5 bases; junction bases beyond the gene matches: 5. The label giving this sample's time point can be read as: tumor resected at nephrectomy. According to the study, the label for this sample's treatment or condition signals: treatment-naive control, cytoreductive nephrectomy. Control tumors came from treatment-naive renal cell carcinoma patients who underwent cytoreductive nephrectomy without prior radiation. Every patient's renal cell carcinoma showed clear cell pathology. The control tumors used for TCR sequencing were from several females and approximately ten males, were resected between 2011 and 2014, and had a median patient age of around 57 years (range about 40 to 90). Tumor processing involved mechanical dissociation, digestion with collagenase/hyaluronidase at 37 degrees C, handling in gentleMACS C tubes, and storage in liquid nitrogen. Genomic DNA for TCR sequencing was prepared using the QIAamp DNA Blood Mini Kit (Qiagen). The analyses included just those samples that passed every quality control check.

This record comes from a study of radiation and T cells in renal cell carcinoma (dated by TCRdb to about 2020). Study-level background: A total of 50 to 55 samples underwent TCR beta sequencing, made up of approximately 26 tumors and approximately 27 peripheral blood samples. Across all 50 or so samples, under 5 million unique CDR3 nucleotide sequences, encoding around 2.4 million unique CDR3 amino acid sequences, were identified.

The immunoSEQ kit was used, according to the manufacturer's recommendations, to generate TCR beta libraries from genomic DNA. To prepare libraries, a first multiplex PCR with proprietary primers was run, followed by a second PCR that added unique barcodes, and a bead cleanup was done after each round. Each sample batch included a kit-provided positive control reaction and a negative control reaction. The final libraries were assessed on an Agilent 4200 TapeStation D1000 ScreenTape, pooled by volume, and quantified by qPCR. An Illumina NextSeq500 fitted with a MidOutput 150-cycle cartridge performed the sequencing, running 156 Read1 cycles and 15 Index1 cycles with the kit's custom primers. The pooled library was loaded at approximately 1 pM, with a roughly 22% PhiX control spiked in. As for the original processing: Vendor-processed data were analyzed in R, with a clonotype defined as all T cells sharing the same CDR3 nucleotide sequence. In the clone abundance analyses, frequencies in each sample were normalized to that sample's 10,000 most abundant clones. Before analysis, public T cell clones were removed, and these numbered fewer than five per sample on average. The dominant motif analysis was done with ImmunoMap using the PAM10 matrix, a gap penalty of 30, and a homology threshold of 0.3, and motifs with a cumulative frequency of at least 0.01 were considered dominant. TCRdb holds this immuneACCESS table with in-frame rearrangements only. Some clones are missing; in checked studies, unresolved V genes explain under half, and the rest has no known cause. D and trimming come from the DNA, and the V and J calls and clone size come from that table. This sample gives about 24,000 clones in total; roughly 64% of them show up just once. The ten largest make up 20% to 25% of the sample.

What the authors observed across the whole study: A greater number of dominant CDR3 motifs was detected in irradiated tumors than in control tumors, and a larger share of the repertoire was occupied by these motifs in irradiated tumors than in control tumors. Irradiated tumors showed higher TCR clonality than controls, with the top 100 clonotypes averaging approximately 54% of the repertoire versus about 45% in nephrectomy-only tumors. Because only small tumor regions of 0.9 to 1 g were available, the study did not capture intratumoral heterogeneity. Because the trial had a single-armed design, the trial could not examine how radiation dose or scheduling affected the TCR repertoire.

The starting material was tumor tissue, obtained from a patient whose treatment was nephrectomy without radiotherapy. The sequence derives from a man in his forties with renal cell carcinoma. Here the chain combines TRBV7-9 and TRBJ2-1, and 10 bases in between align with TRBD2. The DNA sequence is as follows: TGTGCCAGCAGCTTAGACAGGACTAGCGGTCACAATGAGCAGTTCTTC. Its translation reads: CASSLDRTSGHNEQFF. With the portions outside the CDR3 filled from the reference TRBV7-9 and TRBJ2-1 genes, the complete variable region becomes DTGVSQNPRHKITKRGQNVTFRCDPISEHNRLYWYRQTLGQGPEFLTYFQNEAQLEKSRLLSDRFSAERPKGSFSTLEIQRTEQGDSAMYLCASSLDRTSGHNEQFFGPGTRLTVL.